This entry features one T cell receptor beta chain sequence. Its antigen is unknown. This record comes from a study of blood T cells in healthy people across ages. With a J-beta primer mix and a sample-barcoded 5' primer, a second PCR ran roughly 7 to 11 cycles. Every sample produced at least 3 million CDR3-containing paired-end reads. Each CDR3 protein gets one entry after TCRdb re-called the 5' RACE reads with MiXCR. The data show approximately 800,000 distinct CDR3 sequences, roughly 60% seen once. V was trimmed by 4 bases and J by 12 bases, leaving 14 bases between them. This CDR3 comprises 11 residues. The germline CDR1 and CDR2 sequences are GTSNPN and SVGIG (reference sequence). Study-wide findings and caveats: Relative to aged donors, long-lived donors carried more naive CD4+ cells and displayed higher diversity.

This sequence originates from a man younger than 45 in good health. Sequenced material: blood. This chain joins TRBV30 and TRBJ2-3, with D perhaps TRBD1 or TRBD2 (5 bases each). The DNA for the CDR3 is TGTGCCTGGAACTTGGGGGACGAACAGTATTTT. Its translation is CAWNLGDEQYF.